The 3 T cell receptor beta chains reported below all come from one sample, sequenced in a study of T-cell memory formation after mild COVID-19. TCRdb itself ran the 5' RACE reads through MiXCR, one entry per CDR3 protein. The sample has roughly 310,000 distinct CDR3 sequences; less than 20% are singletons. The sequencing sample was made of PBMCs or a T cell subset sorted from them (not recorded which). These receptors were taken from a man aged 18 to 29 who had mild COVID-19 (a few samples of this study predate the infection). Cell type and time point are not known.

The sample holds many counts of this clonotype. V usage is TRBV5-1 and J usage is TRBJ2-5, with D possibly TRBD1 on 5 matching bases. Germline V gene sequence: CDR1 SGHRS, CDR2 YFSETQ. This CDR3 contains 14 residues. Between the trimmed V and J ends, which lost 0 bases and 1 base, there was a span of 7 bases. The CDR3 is CASSLEGFQETQYF. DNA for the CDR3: TGCGCCAGCAGCTTGGAGGGGTTCCAAGAGACCCAGTACTTC.

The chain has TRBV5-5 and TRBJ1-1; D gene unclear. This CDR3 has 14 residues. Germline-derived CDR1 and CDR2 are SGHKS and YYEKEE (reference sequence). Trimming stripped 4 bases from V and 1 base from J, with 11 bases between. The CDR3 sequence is CASSLRHGNTEAFF. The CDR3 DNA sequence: TGTGCCAGCAGCCTGCGCCATGGGAACACTGAAGCTTTCTTT.

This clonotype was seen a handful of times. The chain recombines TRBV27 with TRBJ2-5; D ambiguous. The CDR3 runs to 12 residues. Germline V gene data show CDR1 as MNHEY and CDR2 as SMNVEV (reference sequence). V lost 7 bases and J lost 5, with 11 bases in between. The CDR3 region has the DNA TGTGCCAGCACCGGCCCCGGGGAGACCCAGTACTTC. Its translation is CASTGPGETQYF.